This is a list of T cell receptor beta chains from one sample in a study of blood T cell repertoires in COVID-19. Assay: immunoSEQ multiplex PCR; the TCRdb copy retains only in-frame clones and omits some. The sample includes around 170,000 clones, around 86% seen only once; the top ten take 6% to 7%. Sequencing input: peripheral blood. The receptor source for this set is a woman between 35 and 50 years old with acute or convalescent COVID-19. CDR3s include the opening cysteine and the closing phenylalanine or tryptophan. D genes are given only for firm matches. Not all rows give a size; the values are once, few, many and, for expanded clones, a class.

CASSEDGRAGLSYEQYF	TGTGCCAGCAGTGAAGACGGACGGGCAGGGCTTTCCTACGAGCAGTACTTC	TRBV6-1	TRBJ2-7	.	.
CASSLETGGLFF	TGTGCCAGCAGCTTAGAGACAGGAGGACTGTTTTTT	TRBV7-9	TRBJ1-4	.	once
CASSLSTGVSYEQYF	TGTGCCAGCAGCTTATCAACCGGGGTCTCCTACGAGCAGTACTTC	TRBV7-2	TRBJ2-7	.	.
CASSEVRGANTEAFF	TGTGCCAGCAGCGAAGTCAGGGGCGCTAACACTGAAGCTTTCTTT	TRBV5-6	TRBJ1-1	.	.
CACLRRDRGGGNYGYTF	TGTGCCTGTCTTCGCCGGGACAGGGGCGGGGGGAACTATGGCTACACCTTC	TRBV30	TRBJ1-2	TRBD1	few
CASSLSTGREYGYTF	TGTGCCAGCTCATTATCGACAGGGCGGGAATATGGCTACACCTTC	TRBV18	TRBJ1-2	TRBD1	.
CAWSPLGTDAFGYTF	TGTGCCTGGAGTCCACTCGGGACAGACGCTTTTGGCTACACCTTC	TRBV30	TRBJ1-2	TRBD1	.
CASSPWTGENEQYF	TGTGCCAGCAGCCCTTGGACAGGTGAAAACGAGCAGTACTTC	TRBV14	TRBJ2-7	TRBD1	.
CASSLGGGENGYTF	TGTGCCAGCAGCTTAGGTGGGGGGGAGAATGGCTACACCTTC	TRBV7-9	TRBJ1-2	.	.
CASSLFPSANYGYTF	TGTGCCAGCAGTTTATTCCCCTCAGCTAACTATGGCTACACCTTC	TRBV27	TRBJ1-2	.	.
CASSGSNYDNEQFF	TGTGCCAGCAGCGGATCCAACTACGACAATGAGCAGTTCTTC	TRBV7-9	TRBJ2-1	.	once
CASTLRGGTYNEQFF	TGTGCCAGCACTCTAAGAGGGGGTACCTACAATGAGCAGTTCTTC	TRBV27	TRBJ2-1	.	.
CASSLLLATGELFF	TGTGCCAGCAGCCTCCTACTAGCAACCGGGGAGCTGTTTTTT	TRBV7-8	TRBJ2-2	.	.
CASSLAPGQLEKLFF	TGTGCCAGCAGCTTAGCGCCGGGACAGCTTGAAAAACTGTTTTTT	TRBV7-8	TRBJ1-4	TRBD1	once
CASSEVSTGSYGYTF	TGTGCCAGCAGTGAAGTTTCGACAGGGAGCTATGGCTACACCTTC	TRBV6-1	TRBJ1-2	TRBD1	.
CASSLSPGFGELFF	TGTGCCAGCAGTTTATCGCCAGGGTTCGGGGAGCTGTTTTTT	TRBV27	TRBJ2-2	.	.
CASSPEPGGPQTQYF	TGTGCCAGCAGCCCCGAACCGGGGGGGCCTCAGACCCAGTACTTC	TRBV7-6	TRBJ2-5	TRBD2	.
CASSIQGDQPQHF	TGTGCCAGTAGTATTCAGGGGGATCAGCCCCAGCATTTT	TRBV19	TRBJ1-5	TRBD1	.
CASSGGQGKRVNSPLHF	TGTGCCAGCAGTGGGGGACAGGGCAAGCGGGTGAATTCACCCCTCCACTTT	TRBV28	TRBJ1-6	TRBD1	.
CASRPRTGNSNQPQHF	TGTGCCAGCAGGCCTAGGACAGGGAATAGCAATCAGCCCCAGCATTTT	TRBV27	TRBJ1-5	TRBD1	.
CASSLGQIQETQYF	TGTGCCAGCAGCTTGGGACAGATCCAAGAGACCCAGTACTTC	TRBV5-5	TRBJ2-5	.	.
CASSAPQGGVVSTEAFF	TGTGCCAGCAGCGCCCCACAGGGCGGCGTTGTGAGCACTGAAGCTTTCTTT	TRBV9	TRBJ1-1	.	.
CSVLAGTGGADTQYF	TGCAGCGTCCTAGCGGGGACAGGGGGCGCAGATACGCAGTATTTT	TRBV29-1	TRBJ2-3	TRBD1	.
CASSQGTGGGETQYF	TGTGCCAGCAGCCAAGGTACAGGGGGAGGAGAGACCCAGTACTTC	TRBV3-1/TRBV3-2	TRBJ2-5	TRBD1	.
CASSLFRTGELFF	TGTGCCAGCAGTTTATTTCGTACCGGGGAGCTGTTTTTT	TRBV27	TRBJ2-2	.	.
CASSHGEGISPLHF	TGTGCCAGCAGCCATGGAGAGGGAATTTCACCCCTCCACTTT	TRBV3-1/TRBV3-2	TRBJ1-6	.	.
CAGLGQSSYNEQFF	TGTGCCGGGTTAGGACAGAGCTCCTACAATGAGCAGTTCTTC	TRBV7-9	TRBJ2-1	.	.
CASSFPDRGGWGYTF	TGCGCCAGCAGCTTTCCGGACAGGGGAGGATGGGGCTACACCTTC	TRBV5-1	TRBJ1-2	TRBD1	.
CASSAIRDRAEKLFF	TGTGCCAGTAGCGCGATCCGGGACAGGGCCGAGAAACTGTTTTTT	TRBV19	TRBJ1-4	TRBD1	.
CASSYSRDGYTF	TGTGCCAGCAGTTACTCCAGGGATGGCTACACCTTC	TRBV6-5	TRBJ1-2	.	many
CASSYSFGLAGYEQYF	TGTGCCAGCAGTTACTCTTTCGGACTAGCCGGCTACGAGCAGTACTTC	TRBV6-5	TRBJ2-7	TRBD2	few
CASSPTGWGSPLHF	TGTGCCAGCAGTCCGACAGGGTGGGGTTCACCCCTCCACTTT	TRBV28	TRBJ1-6	TRBD1	.
CASSEALGSSGDF	TGTGCCAGCAGTGAAGCGCTGGGGAGTAGCGGCGACTTC	TRBV6-1	TRBJ1-2	.	.
CASSASLGQGGEQYF	TGTGCCAGCAGCGCCTCCCTCGGACAGGGTGGGGAGCAGTACTTC	TRBV9	TRBJ2-7	TRBD1	.
CASSELGDNGYTF	TGTGCCAGCAGTGAACTGGGGGACAATGGCTACACCTTC	TRBV2	TRBJ1-2	.	.
CASSSTSVWSDTQYF	TGCGCCAGCAGCTCGACTAGCGTTTGGTCGGATACGCAGTATTTT	TRBV5-1	TRBJ2-3	TRBD2	.
CASSYGTVNTEAFF	TGTGCCAGCAGTTATGGGACAGTGAACACTGAAGCTTTCTTT	TRBV6-6	TRBJ1-1	TRBD1	.
CAIGQGRFEAFF	TGTGCCATCGGACAGGGAAGATTTGAAGCTTTCTTT	TRBV5-4	TRBJ1-1	TRBD1	.
CASSFLDPGELFF	TGTGCCAGCAGCTTTTTAGATCCCGGGGAGCTGTTTTTT	TRBV5-6	TRBJ2-2	.	.
CASSPEQGAVYF	TGTGCCAGCAGCCCTGAACAGGGGGCGGTGTATTTT	TRBV2	TRBJ2-3	TRBD1	.
CASSLPGQGGLGSQPQHF	TGTGCCAGCAGTTTACCAGGACAGGGAGGTCTCGGGAGTCAGCCCCAGCATTTT	TRBV28	TRBJ1-5	TRBD1	.
CATEPGGGTEAFF	TGTGCCACGGAGCCGGGGGGTGGCACTGAAGCTTTCTTT	TRBV9	TRBJ1-1	.	.
CSVGPLPQHF	TGCAGCGTTGGGCCCCTGCCCCAGCATTTT	TRBV29-1	TRBJ1-5	.	.
CASSQVAGGYEQYF	TGTGCCAGCAGCCAAGTTGCAGGGGGCTACGAGCAGTACTTC	TRBV3-1/TRBV3-2	TRBJ2-7	TRBD1	.
CASSRTGRNTEAFF	TGTGCCAGCAGTCGGACAGGGAGAAACACTGAAGCTTTCTTT	TRBV6-6	TRBJ1-1	TRBD1	.
CASSLGQNPRPEKLFF	TGTGCCAGCAGCTTAGGGCAGAACCCCAGGCCTGAAAAACTGTTTTTT	TRBV7-6	TRBJ1-4	.	.
CASSHDREKLFF	TGTGCCAGCAGTCACGACAGGGAAAAACTGTTTTTT	TRBV6-5	TRBJ1-4	.	.
CASSGASTDTQYF	TGTGCCAGCTCAGGGGCTAGCACAGATACGCAGTATTTT	TRBV18	TRBJ2-3	.	once
CAWAGGGGQPQHF	TGTGCCTGGGCAGGAGGCGGCGGGCAGCCCCAGCATTTT	TRBV30	TRBJ1-5	.	.
CASSGRDTGPRNHNSPLHF	TGTGCCAGCAGTGGCCGGGACACAGGGCCGCGGAACCATAATTCACCCCTCCACTTT	TRBV6-1	TRBJ1-6	.	.